The T cell receptor (beta chain) described here comes from a study of multiple sclerosis patients with progressive multifocal leukoencephalopathy (dated by TCRdb to the late 2010s). About the investigation overall: The study examined peripheral T and B cells of MS patients who developed PML (4 under natalizumab, 1 after alemtuzumab) and treated patients who did not. From before therapy, through 6 and 12 months, up to PML onset, two natalizumab-treated patients who later developed PML were tracked longitudinally. The goal of the study was to detect any JC virus-specific or public T-cell expansions that arose at the time of PML onset.

Comment on this clone: Its target antigen remains unknown. Base quality data are lacking; no much larger clone is found one base away.

From the germline V gene, CDR1 is SNHLY and CDR2 is FYNNEI. The junction shows trimming of 0 bases on V and 9 bases on J, plus 24 bases between the germline ends. From the cysteine up to the phenylalanine, the CDR3 has a length of 18 residues. The entry retains the CDR3 DNA only, 54 bases that are in frame from base 1. Amplification of TRB CDR3 regions from genomic DNA was performed at survey-level depth using the immunoSEQ two-step multiplex PCR. Each PCR was spiked with synthetic inline TR CDR3 controls spanning all V-J pairings to estimate template counts and remove amplification bias. Reads were processed so that amplification and sequencing bias were reduced, and quantification was performed against synthetic TR CDR3 analogs. The paper's data handling went like this. In ImmunoSEQ Analyzer, raw data were processed so that out-of-frame sequences and CDR3s with stop codons were removed, with gene names following IMGT nomenclature. Normalized Shannon entropy, defined as 1 minus Pielou's evenness, was used to summarize repertoire diversity. Only TRB sequences sharing the V gene, the J gene and the CDR3 were counted as identical. Public PML clonotypes were CDR3s shared by two or more PML-onset samples but absent earlier, in controls, and in public databases. Skylign with the observed count method was used to analyze CDR3 amino acid composition at each position. Imported from immuneACCESS, the table was reduced by TCRdb to in-frame sequences with V and J called. These copies leave out some clones; in studies compared against another copy, an unresolved V gene accounts for under half, and the cause of the remainder is not known. The DNA gave D and trimming, while V, J and clone size come from that table. A total of about 25,000 clones appear in this sample, approximately 89% of them only once. The biggest ten clones account for around 2.5% of the sample.

Overall study results and their limits: In most PML patients, lower normalized Shannon entropy suggested less diverse TRB repertoires, while the natalizumab-treated controls had values close to 1. Given the small, descriptive cohort, it remained unclear whether the study findings reflect JC virus infection or general immunocompromise. Only peripheral blood was analyzed, although cerebrospinal fluid or brain lymphocytes might be more informative for natalizumab-associated PML. Although TRB clones above 0.5% frequency turned up only in PML patients, the clones expanded at PML onset were already present before and during natalizumab therapy. No common TRBV or TRBJ gene usage or preferential TRBV-TRBJ pairings were detected when PML developed.

The sample's time point label, in plain terms: 12 to 13 months of natalizumab therapy. The meaning of the sample's treatment or condition label: on natalizumab therapy at sampling. Roughly 5 natalizumab-treated MS patients who did not develop PML were used as controls and were sampled longitudinally. Every listed patient had received interferon beta before, and every PML patient was female. At 6 and 12 months of natalizumab therapy, T1 and T2 blood samples were collected, respectively. Ficoll-Hypaque density gradient centrifugation was used to isolate peripheral blood mononuclear cells. This clonotype was obtained from a man aged 25 to 40 with multiple sclerosis. Recombination linked TRBV2 to TRBJ2-1; the D segment might be TRBD1 or TRBD2, since each matches 5 bases. The sample was PBMCs, taken from a patient treated with natalizumab. The bases are TGTGCCAGCAGTGAAGCGTCCCCGAGGGAGACAGTGAGATTTGAGCAGTTCTTC. This yields the protein CASSEASPRETVRFEQFF.